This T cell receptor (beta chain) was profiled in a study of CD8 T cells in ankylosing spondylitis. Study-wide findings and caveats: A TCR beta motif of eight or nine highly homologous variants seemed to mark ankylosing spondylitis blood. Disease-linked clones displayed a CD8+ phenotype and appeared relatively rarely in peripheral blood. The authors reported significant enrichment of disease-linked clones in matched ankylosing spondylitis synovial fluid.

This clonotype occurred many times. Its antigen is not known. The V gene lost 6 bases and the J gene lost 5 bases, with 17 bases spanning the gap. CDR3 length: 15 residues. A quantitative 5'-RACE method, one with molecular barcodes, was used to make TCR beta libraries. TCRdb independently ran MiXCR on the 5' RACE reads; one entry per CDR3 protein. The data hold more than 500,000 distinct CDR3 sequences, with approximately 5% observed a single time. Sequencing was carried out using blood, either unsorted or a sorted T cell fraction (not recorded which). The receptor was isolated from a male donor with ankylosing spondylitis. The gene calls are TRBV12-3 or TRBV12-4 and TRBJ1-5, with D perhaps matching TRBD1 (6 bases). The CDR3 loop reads CASSLGSRGYQPQHF. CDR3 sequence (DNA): TGTGCCAGCAGCCTGGGATCCAGGGGCTATCAGCCCCAGCATTTT.